This TCR beta chain was sequenced during a study of OX40 agonist ivuxolimab in advanced cancers. Study information: Ivuxolimab was administered intravenously to patients at 0.01 to 10 mg/kg every 2 weeks.

Per the germline V gene, CDR1 is SEHNR and CDR2 is FQNEAQ (reference sequence). The CDR3 consists of 14 residues. V was cut by 5 bases and J by 2 bases, with 13 bases left in between. This table comes from immunoSEQ multiplex PCR, and its TCRdb copy is limited to in-frame clones, with some not included. The repertoire holds tens of thousands of clones, with around 94% as singletons. In regard to this clone: Its antigen is undetermined.

Patients had blood sampled at baseline and again on cycle 4 day 1 and cycle 7 day 1. Study findings and constraints: On average, CD8+ T cells had more expanded clones than CD4+. Not determined was the antigen specificity of the expanded peripheral T cells.

The clonotype comes from an adult with an advanced solid tumor such as melanoma, head and neck, liver or kidney cancer. The chain is built from TRBV7-9 and TRBJ2-7; D unresolved. This specimen was CD4+ or CD8+ T cells sorted from blood, taken in a trial of the OX40 agonist ivuxolimab. DNA for the CDR3: TGTGCCAGCAGCCAAATTGACCTTACCTACGAGCAGTACTTC. As protein: CASSQIDLTYEQYF. The variable domain in full, completed from reference TRBV7-9 and TRBJ2-7, reads DTGVSQNPRHKITKRGQNVTFRCDPISEHNRLYWYRQTLGQGPEFLTYFQNEAQLEKSRLLSDRFSAERPKGSFSTLEIQRTEQGDSAMYLCASSQIDLTYEQYFGPGTRLTVT.